These 5 T cell receptor beta chains were all obtained from the same sample, sequenced in a study of blood T cell repertoires in COVID-19. TCRdb's table, derived via immunoSEQ multiplex PCR, lists solely in-frame clones and lacks some. The table has around 70,000 clones, more than 80% seen once; the top ten hold approximately 22%. The specimen was peripheral blood. These TCRs come from a woman in her sixties or seventies with acute or convalescent COVID-19.

This clone was observed a single time. The V and J genes are TRBV11-2 and TRBJ2-7; no clear D. There are 15 residues in the CDR3. The V and J ends lost 1 base and 3 bases respectively, with 13 bases between them. The germline V gene has CDR1 SGHAT and CDR2 FQNNGV. The CDR3: CASSLGAELNYEQYF. The CDR3 DNA reads as TGTGCCAGCAGCTTAGGGGCAGAATTAAACTACGAGCAGTACTTC.

The V and J genes are TRBV27 and TRBJ2-3; no clear D. This CDR3 is built from 12 residues. CDR1 and CDR2 (germline): MNHEY, SMNVEV (reference sequence). Trimming pared 6 bases from V and 5 bases from J, leaving 9 bases between. CDR3 sequence: CASRAFKDTQYF. The CDR3 region has the DNA TGTGCCAGCAGGGCTTTCAAAGATACGCAGTATTTT.

The rearrangement links TRBV28 to TRBJ2-7; 8 bases match TRBD2. The trim removed 5 bases at V and 1 base at J, leaving 7 bases unmatched. The CDR3 consists of 15 residues. Germline lookup yields CDR1 MDHEN and CDR2 SYDVKM. CDR3 sequence (DNA): TGTGCCAGCAGTATTCGGGGGGGCCTTTCCTACGAGCAGTACTTC. Amino acid sequence: CASSIRGGLSYEQYF.

The chain is built from TRBV30 and TRBJ2-7; TRBD2 might be the D (5 bases). V lost 3 bases and J lost 4, with 13 bases in between. The CDR3 totals 13 residues. Germline V CDR1 and CDR2: GTSNPN, SVGIG (reference sequence). CDR3 amino acids: CAWRRGPTYEQYF. CDR3 coding DNA: TGTGCCTGGAGAAGAGGGCCCACGTACGAGCAGTACTTC.

This clone has just one count. This chain links TRBV5-1 with TRBJ2-1; 13 bases map to TRBD2. The CDR3 loop spans 20 amino acids. Per germline, CDR1 SGHRS and CDR2 YFSETQ. Losses at the gene ends were 0 bases for V and 1 base for J; bases not matched to a gene: 10. DNA of the CDR3: TGCGCCAGCAGCTTGGGAAACCCGGGACTAGCGGGATTGTCCTACAATGAGCAGTTCTTC. This encodes CASSLGNPGLAGLSYNEQFF. Full variable domain (rest looked up from reference TRBV5-1 and TRBJ2-1): KAGVTQTPRYLIKTRGQQVTLSCSPISGHRSVSWYQQTPGQGLQFLFEYFSETQRNKGNFPGRFSGRQFSNSRSEMNVSTLELGDSALYLCASSLGNPGLAGLSYNEQFFGPGTRLTVL.